This T cell receptor (beta chain) comes out of a study of technical replicates of blood from a handful of donors. Profiling relied on immunoSEQ multiplex PCR, and the TCRdb table lists in-frame clones only, not all of them. Altogether about 59,000 clones are present, 93% being singletons, with the ten largest covering over 4%. CDR3 size: 14 residues. The germline V gene has CDR1 SGHRS and CDR2 YFSETQ. The V segment lost 3 bases and the J segment 8 bases; nucleotides outside the gene matches: 3. The TCR was taken from a human donor in good health. Some clones in this sample may be carry-over from other donors' samples. The gene calls are TRBV5-1 and TRBJ1-6; 9 bases fit TRBD1. The sample taken for sequencing was PBMCs. The CDR3 loop is CASSWDRVYSPLHF. The CDR3 coding sequence is TGCGCCAGCAGCTGGGACAGGGTTTATTCACCCCTCCACTTT.